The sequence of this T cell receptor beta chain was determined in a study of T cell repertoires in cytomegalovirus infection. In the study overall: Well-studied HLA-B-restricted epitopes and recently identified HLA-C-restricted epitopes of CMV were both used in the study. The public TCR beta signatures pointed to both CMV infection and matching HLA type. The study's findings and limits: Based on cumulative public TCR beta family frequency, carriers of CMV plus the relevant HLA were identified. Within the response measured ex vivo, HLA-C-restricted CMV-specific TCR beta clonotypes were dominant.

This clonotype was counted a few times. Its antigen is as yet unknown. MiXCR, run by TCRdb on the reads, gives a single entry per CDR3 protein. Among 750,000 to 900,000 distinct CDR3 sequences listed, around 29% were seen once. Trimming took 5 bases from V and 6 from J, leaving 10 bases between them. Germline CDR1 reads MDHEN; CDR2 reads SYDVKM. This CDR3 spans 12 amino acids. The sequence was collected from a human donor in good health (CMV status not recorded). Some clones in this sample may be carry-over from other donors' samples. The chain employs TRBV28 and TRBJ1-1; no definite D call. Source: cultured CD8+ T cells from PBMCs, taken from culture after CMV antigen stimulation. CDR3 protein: CASSPLPAEAFF. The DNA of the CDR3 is TGTGCCAGCAGTCCCCTTCCGGCTGAAGCTTTCTTT.